This T cell receptor (beta chain) originates from a study of human T cells and chemical hapten exposure. TCRdb ran MiXCR on the RACE reads and lists one entry per CDR3 protein. This table has about 90,000 distinct CDR3 sequences, about a tenth appearing once. A word on this clonotype: A read error may produce the germline difference seen at one junction end.

This CDR3 spans 13 amino acids. Indicated time point: patch test 3, about 24 weeks after DPC sensitization. Treatment: therapeutic diphenylcyclopropenone sensitization with weekly scalp DPC. The TCR sequence derives from a woman in her twenties or thirties with alopecia areata. Some clones in this sample may be carry-over from other donors' samples. The input for sequencing was whole blood, taken in connection with sensitization to the hapten diphenylcyclopropenone (DPC). The chain has TRBV12-3 or TRBV12-4 and TRBJ1-1; D remains unclear. Here the CDR3 DNA reads TGTGCCAGCACTTTACAAGTGAACACTGAAGCTTTCTTT. Protein product: CASTLQVNTEAFF.